This T cell receptor (beta chain) stems from a study of T cells in Graves' hyperthyroidism and ophthalmopathy (dated by TCRdb to between 2018 and 2021). For the wider study: Peripheral blood samples were taken at initial diagnosis, before any treatment was given. A discovery cohort of roughly 100 patients, roughly 43 with Graves' ophthalmopathy and more than 55 with stable Graves' hyperthyroidism, was used to find distinguishing TCR V-J signatures. An independent validation cohort of some 18 hyperthyroidism patients and more than 15 patients who later progressed to ophthalmopathy tested prospective prediction of ophthalmopathy. For training and testing, the roughly 100 patients in the discovery cohort were randomly divided in a 7:3 ratio. Thyroid tissue and blood T-cell repertoires from more than 5 Graves' hyperthyroidism patients were also compared in the study. Following sampling, methimazole starting at 30 mg daily was given to hyperthyroidism patients, and high-dose intravenous methylprednisolone was given to ophthalmopathy patients. According to the paper, TCR Vbeta CDR3 sequencing was carried out on 135 peripheral blood samples, which came from approximately 41 ophthalmopathy, around 75 hyperthyroidism and 17 progressor patients.

Comments on this clonotype: There is no known antigen for this receptor. Per-nucleotide qualities are absent, and no much larger clonotype sits a single base away.

The TCR beta CDR3 regions were amplified from the RNA transcripts. For the first round of RT-PCR on the TCR CDR3, the HTBI primer set was used together with the Qiagen OneStep RT-PCR kit. A second multiplex PCR round built the libraries, followed by size selection and purification. Sequencing of the libraries was done on an Illumina HiSeq2000 using paired-end 100 bp reads. As for the original processing: SOAPnuke was used to process the raw data, with reads discarded if the reads contained adapters or uncalled bases, had a mean Phred below 15, or lacked an exact constant-primer or identifier match. High-quality paired reads were merged with COPE v1.2.5, and unique nucleotide sequences were defined as clonotypes. Clonotypes were aligned to IMGT TRBV, TRBD and TRBJ reference segments using MiTCR v1.1. The analysis included only V-J combinations with a frequency above 0.0001, which together covered around 99% of the repertoires. A TCS score was defined as the ratio of F50 (clonal expansion) to E x V (chaos), with BLOSUM62-based TCRdist applied between CDR3 peptides within each V-J. Welch's t-statistics and random forest reduced 500 to 650 V-J features to 13, which were used in a naive Bayes classifier (R e1071). Using fastp trimming at Q25 and MiXCR clonotype assembly, TCRdb reanalyzed the public sequencing data and kept in-frame beta chains. Identical CDR3 proteins give one entry, which carries the most common genes and DNA. What appears here as the V and J calls and clone size reflects TCRdb's work, not the paper's. Here the sample has 640,000 or so distinct CDR3 sequences; 12% to 15% occur a single time. Roughly 7% of the sample comes from the top ten.

Broader findings and caveats from the paper: In cross-validation, a model built on a 13 V-J signature told ophthalmopathy apart from stable hyperthyroidism with 87.88% sensitivity and around 84% specificity, and in testing the same model reached 80%/75%. Most expanded thyroid clonotypes (frequency above 0.001) were also detected in blood, suggesting blood repertoires may reflect thyroid immune responses. No statistical method was used to set the sample size in advance, and investigators knew the group allocation. In validation, the model predicted progression to ophthalmopathy a median of roughly 6.5 months before onset, with about 64% sensitivity and around 76% specificity.

The germline V gene provides CDR1 SGHTS and CDR2 YDEGEE. The CDR3 sequence holds 16 residues, the cysteine and phenylalanine included. The retained sequence is limited to the CDR3, 48 bases, with the frame set at the first base. Relative to germline, V is missing 4 bases and J is missing 4 bases, with 9 bases of the junction outside any gene match. In the ophthalmopathy patients, disease was moderately to severely active, with a Clinical Activity Score of 3 or more, a NOSPECS grade of 4 or more, and a duration of less than 3 months. The study excluded patients with uncontrolled infections, other autoimmune diseases, pregnancy or lactation. Diagnoses were based on clinical symptoms, serum thyroxine and TRAb, thyroid ultrasound and orbital computed tomography. PBMCs were isolated from 10 ml of fresh peripheral blood by Ficoll-Paque density gradient centrifugation. Trizol reagent was used to extract total RNA, and RNA quality was then checked on an Agilent 2100 Bioanalyzer.

The TCR comes from a woman younger than 35 with Graves' ophthalmopathy. The chain joins TRBV5-8 to TRBJ1-4; 8 bases in the middle match TRBD1. The sample comprised blood. The nucleotide sequence is TGTGCCAGCAGCCATGACAGGGGCAGGGGTAATGAAAAACTGTTTTTT. This sequence encodes CASSHDRGRGNEKLFF.